This T cell receptor (beta chain) was retrieved from a study of T cell clusters in autoimmune cytopenias. Study-level findings and limits: Primary autoimmune cytopenia patients seemingly lacked the physiological T cell clusters found in healthy donors.

This clonotype is identified as medium-sized from frequency. Antigen: not known. One tube held mixed TRB-A and TRB-B primer pools for touch-down PCR. TCRdb reanalyzed the multiplex PCR reads, giving one entry per CDR3 protein sequence and no DNA. This listing includes around 15,000 distinct CDR3 sequences. TRB was amplified from roughly 250 ng of peripheral blood genomic DNA per sample. The germline V gene encodes CDR1 LNHDA and CDR2 SQIVND (reference sequence). This CDR3 contains 15 residues. Specimen: peripheral blood. The TCR comes from a human donor with an autoimmune cytopenia or autoimmune hepatitis (not recorded which). The rearrangement links TRBV19 to TRBJ2-1; lacking DNA, the TRBD2 call made by TCRdb goes unchecked. The CDR3 reads CASSPRGTSHNEQFF.